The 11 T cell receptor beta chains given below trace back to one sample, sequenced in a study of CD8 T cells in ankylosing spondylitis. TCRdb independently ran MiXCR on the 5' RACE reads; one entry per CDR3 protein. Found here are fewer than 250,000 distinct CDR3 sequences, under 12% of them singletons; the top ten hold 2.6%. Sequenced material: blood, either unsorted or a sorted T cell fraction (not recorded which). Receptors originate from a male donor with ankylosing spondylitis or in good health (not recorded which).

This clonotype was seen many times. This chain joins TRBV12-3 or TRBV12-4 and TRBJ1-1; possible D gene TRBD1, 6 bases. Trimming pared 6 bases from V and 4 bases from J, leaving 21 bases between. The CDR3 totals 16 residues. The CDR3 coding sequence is TGTGCCAGCAGCCCCCCCGGGGGGCCCTTGTTCACTGAAGCTTTCTTT. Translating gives CASSPPGGPLFTEAFF.

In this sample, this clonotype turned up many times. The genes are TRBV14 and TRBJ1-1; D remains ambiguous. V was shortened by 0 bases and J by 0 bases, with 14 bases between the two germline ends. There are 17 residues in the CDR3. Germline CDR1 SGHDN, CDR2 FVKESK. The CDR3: CASSQDLIGDLNTEAFF. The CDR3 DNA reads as TGTGCCAGCAGCCAAGATCTGATTGGCGACCTGAACACTGAAGCTTTCTTT.

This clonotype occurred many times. The CDR3 region is CAWSPRDYEQYF. The CDR3 nucleotides are TGTGCCTGGTCCCCTCGGGACTACGAGCAGTACTTC. The chain combines TRBV30 with TRBJ2-7; a possible D gene is TRBD2 (5 bases). Germline V gene data show CDR1 as GTSNPN and CDR2 as SVGIG (reference sequence). V was cut by 5 bases and J by 3 bases, with 11 bases left in between. The CDR3 extends over 12 amino acids.

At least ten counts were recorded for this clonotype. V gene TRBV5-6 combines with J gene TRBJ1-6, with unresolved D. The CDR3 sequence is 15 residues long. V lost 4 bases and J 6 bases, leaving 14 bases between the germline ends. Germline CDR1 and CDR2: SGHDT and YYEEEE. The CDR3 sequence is CASSGRVIPNSPLHF. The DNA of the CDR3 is TGTGCCAGCAGCGGAAGAGTCATACCTAATTCACCCCTCCACTTT.

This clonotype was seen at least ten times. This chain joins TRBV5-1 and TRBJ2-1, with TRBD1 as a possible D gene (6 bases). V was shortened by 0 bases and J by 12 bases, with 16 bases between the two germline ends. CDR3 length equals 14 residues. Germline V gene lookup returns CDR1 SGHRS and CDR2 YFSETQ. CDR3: CASSLDNRELGQFF. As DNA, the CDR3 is TGCGCCAGCAGCTTGGATAACAGGGAGTTGGGGCAGTTCTTC.

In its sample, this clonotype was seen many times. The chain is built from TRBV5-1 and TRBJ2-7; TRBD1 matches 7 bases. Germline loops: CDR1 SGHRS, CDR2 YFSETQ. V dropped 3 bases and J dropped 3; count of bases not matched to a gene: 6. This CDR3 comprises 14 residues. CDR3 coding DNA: TGCGCCAGCAGCTACTTCGGGACAGACTACGAGCAGTACTTC. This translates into CASSYFGTDYEQYF.

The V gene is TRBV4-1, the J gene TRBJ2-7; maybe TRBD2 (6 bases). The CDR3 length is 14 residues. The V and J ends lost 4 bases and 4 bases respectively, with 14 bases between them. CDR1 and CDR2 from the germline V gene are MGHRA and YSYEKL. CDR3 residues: CASSRNPGTYEQYF. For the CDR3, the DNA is TGCGCCAGCAGCCGGAACCCCGGGACTTACGAGCAGTACTTC.

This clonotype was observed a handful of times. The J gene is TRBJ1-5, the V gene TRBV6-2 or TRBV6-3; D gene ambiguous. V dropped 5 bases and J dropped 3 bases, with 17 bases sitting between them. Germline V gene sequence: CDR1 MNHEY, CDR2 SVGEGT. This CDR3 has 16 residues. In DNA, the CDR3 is TGTGCCAGCAGTCCCACCTCTGACGGAAACAATCAGCCCCAGCATTTT. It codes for CASSPTSDGNNQPQHF.

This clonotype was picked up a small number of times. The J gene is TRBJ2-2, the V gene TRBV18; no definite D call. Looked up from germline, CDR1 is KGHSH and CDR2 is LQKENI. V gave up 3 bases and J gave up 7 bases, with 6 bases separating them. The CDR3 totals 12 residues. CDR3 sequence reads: CASSPGNGELFF. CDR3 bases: TGTGCCAGCTCACCGGGGAACGGGGAGCTGTTTTTT.

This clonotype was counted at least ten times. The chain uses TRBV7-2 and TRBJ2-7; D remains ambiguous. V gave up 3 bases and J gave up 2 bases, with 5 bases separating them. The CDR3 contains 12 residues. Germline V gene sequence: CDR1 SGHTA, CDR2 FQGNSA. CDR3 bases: TGTGCCAGCAGCTTCGTCACCTACGAGCAGTACTTC. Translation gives CASSFVTYEQYF.

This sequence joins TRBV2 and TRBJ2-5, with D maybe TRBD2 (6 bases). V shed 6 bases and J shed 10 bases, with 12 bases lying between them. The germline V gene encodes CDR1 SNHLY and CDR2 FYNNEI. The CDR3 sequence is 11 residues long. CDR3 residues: CASSAPGLQYF. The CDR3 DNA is TGTGCCAGCAGCGCCCCGGGACTCCAGTACTTC.